This T cell receptor beta chain appears in the sequencing data of a study of T cells in Graves' hyperthyroidism and ophthalmopathy. Points from the study as a whole: Appearing also in blood were most of the thyroid clonotypes expanded above 0.001.

CDR3 size: 13 residues. Trimming took off 2 bases at V and 2 bases at J, with 10 bases between the two ends. Germline assignment: CDR1 DFQATT and CDR2 SNEGSKA (reference sequence). This clonotype was counted only a few times. Its specificity is not known. Researchers took RNA transcripts and amplified the TCR beta CDR3 regions from them. HTBI primers were the set used in a first-round RT-PCR of the TCR CDR3. From the multiplex PCR reads, TCRdb called clonotypes with MiXCR, one entry per CDR3 protein. The sample yields 150,000 or so distinct CDR3 sequences, around 8.9% seen once. Reasons for excluding patients were uncontrolled infection, other autoimmune disease, pregnancy or lactation.

Material: blood. The receptor was isolated from a young woman with Graves' hyperthyroidism that later progressed to Graves' ophthalmopathy. The J gene is TRBJ2-7, the V gene TRBV20-1, with D possibly being TRBD2 (6 bases). CDR3 nucleotides: TGCAGTGCTAGACGCGGGACCCCCTACGAGCAGTACTTC. Its translation is CSARRGTPYEQYF.